These 9 T cell receptor beta chains originate from one sample sequenced in a study of TIL therapy for anti-PD-1-resistant metastatic lung cancer. This was the immunoSEQ v3 assay. Repertoires were generated with immunoSEQ multiplex PCR, while TCRdb's copy carries only in-frame clones and drops some. The repertoire has 95,000 or so clones, roughly 65% of them found once; the top ten carry roughly 9.8%. The time point: pre-treatment sample, taken before nivolumab and TIL therapy. Most excised metastases sampled were pleural nodules or supraclavicular lymph nodes. The material was tumor tissue, obtained at baseline. The receptors derive from a person between 25 and 80 years old with non-small cell lung cancer.

The chain uses TRBV18 and TRBJ2-3; 7 bases fit TRBD2. The CDR3 is 17 amino acids. Trimming at V came to 5 bases and at J to 2 bases, leaving 13 bases not matched to a gene. The germline CDR1 and CDR2 sequences are KGHSH and LQKENI. CDR3 region: CASSVLPLADPTDTQYF. Written as DNA, the CDR3 is TGTGCCAGCTCAGTTCTACCCCTAGCGGACCCCACAGATACGCAGTATTTT. The full variable domain, its missing parts supplied by reference TRBV18 and TRBJ2-3, is NAGVMQNPRHLVRRRGQEARLRCSPMKGHSHVYWYRQLPEEGLKFMVYLQKENIIDESGMPKERFSAEFPKEGPSILRIQQVVRGDSAAYFCASSVLPLADPTDTQYFGPGTRLTVL.

The chain carries TRBV24-1 and TRBJ2-7; D could derive from TRBD1 or TRBD2 (5 bases each). Deletions cut 2 bases from V and 0 bases from J, with 16 bases between. Germline CDR1 KGHDR, CDR2 SFDVKD. The CDR3 has 17 amino acids. The CDR3 coding sequence is TGTGCCACCAGTGATTCGTGGAGCGGCCAGGGCTCCTACGAGCAGTACTTC. Amino acids: CATSDSWSGQGSYEQYF.

The rearrangement uses TRBV19 and TRBJ1-4; the match to TRBD1 covers 8 bases. CDR3 length: 13 amino acids. Germline lookup yields CDR1 LNHDA and CDR2 SQIVND (reference sequence). Trimming at V came to 6 bases and at J to 5 bases, leaving 2 bases not matched to a gene. The CDR3 bases are TGTGCCAGTAGGGACAGGGAAAATGAAAAACTGTTTTTT. This codes for CASRDRENEKLFF.

The chain links TRBV9 to TRBJ2-2, with TRBD1 matching over 9 bases. Germline V CDR1 and CDR2: SGDLS, YYNGEE. The length of the CDR3 is 19 residues. V was pared by 0 bases and J by 0 bases, with 9 bases of the junction left unmatched. The CDR3 is CASSVGDRGRPANTGELFF. The CDR3 DNA follows: TGTGCCAGCAGCGTAGGAGACAGGGGGAGACCAGCGAACACCGGGGAGCTGTTTTTT.

V usage is TRBV2 and J usage is TRBJ2-1; TRBD1 matches at 9 bases. CDR1 and CDR2 from the germline V gene are SNHLY and FYNNEI. V shed 8 bases, J shed 6 bases, and the junction held 5 bases outside the gene matches. This CDR3 is built from 13 residues. CDR3 in amino acids: CASARDRVNEQFF. For the CDR3, the DNA is TGTGCCAGCGCCCGGGACAGGGTCAATGAGCAGTTCTTC. Based on the CDR3 plus reference TRBV2 and TRBJ2-1, the full variable domain is EPEVTQTPSHQVTQMGQEVILRCVPISNHLYFYWYRQILGQKVEFLVSFYNNEISEKSEIFDDQFSVERPDGSNFTLKIRSTKLEDSAMYFCASARDRVNEQFFGPGTRLTVL.

This clone was picked up a small number of times. The rearrangement links TRBV3-1 (or the pseudogene TRBV3-2) to TRBJ1-2; 8 bases are shared with TRBD1. The CDR3 consists of 13 residues. Per the germline V gene, CDR1 is LGHDT and CDR2 is YNNKEL (reference sequence). With 4 bases clipped from V and 8 bases from J, the junction kept 6 bases outside the gene matches. CDR3 in DNA: TGTGCCAGCAGCCTCCTGACAGGGGACGGCTACACCTTC. It translates to CASSLLTGDGYTF.

The V and J genes are TRBV24-1 and TRBJ2-3, with unresolved D. The CDR3 has 13 amino acids. Germline V gene data show CDR1 as KGHDR and CDR2 as SFDVKD. Trimming removed 1 base from V and 4 bases from J, with 5 bases in between. The CDR3 loop is CATSDFRADTQYF. The CDR3 DNA reads TGTGCCACCAGTGATTTTAGGGCAGATACGCAGTATTTT.

This clone occurred once. The chain employs TRBV7-9 and TRBJ2-6; unclear D gene. The CDR3 consists of 16 residues. In germline, CDR1 is SEHNR, CDR2 FQNEAQ (reference sequence). V lost 0 bases and J 1 base, leaving 7 bases between the germline ends. CDR3 sequence reads: CASSLAGPSGANVLTF. Here the CDR3 DNA reads TGTGCCAGCAGCTTAGCGGGTCCATCTGGGGCCAACGTCCTGACTTTC.

This clone was found many times. The V call is TRBV28, the J call TRBJ2-7; D unclear. CDR1 is MDHEN, CDR2 SYDVKM, per germline. The CDR3 runs 16 residues. The ends were cut back, 1 base at V and 0 bases at J, with 13 bases in the middle. CDR3 residues: CASSLSLGPSSYEQYF. The CDR3 DNA follows: TGTGCCAGCAGTTTATCCTTAGGCCCGAGCTCCTACGAGCAGTACTTC.